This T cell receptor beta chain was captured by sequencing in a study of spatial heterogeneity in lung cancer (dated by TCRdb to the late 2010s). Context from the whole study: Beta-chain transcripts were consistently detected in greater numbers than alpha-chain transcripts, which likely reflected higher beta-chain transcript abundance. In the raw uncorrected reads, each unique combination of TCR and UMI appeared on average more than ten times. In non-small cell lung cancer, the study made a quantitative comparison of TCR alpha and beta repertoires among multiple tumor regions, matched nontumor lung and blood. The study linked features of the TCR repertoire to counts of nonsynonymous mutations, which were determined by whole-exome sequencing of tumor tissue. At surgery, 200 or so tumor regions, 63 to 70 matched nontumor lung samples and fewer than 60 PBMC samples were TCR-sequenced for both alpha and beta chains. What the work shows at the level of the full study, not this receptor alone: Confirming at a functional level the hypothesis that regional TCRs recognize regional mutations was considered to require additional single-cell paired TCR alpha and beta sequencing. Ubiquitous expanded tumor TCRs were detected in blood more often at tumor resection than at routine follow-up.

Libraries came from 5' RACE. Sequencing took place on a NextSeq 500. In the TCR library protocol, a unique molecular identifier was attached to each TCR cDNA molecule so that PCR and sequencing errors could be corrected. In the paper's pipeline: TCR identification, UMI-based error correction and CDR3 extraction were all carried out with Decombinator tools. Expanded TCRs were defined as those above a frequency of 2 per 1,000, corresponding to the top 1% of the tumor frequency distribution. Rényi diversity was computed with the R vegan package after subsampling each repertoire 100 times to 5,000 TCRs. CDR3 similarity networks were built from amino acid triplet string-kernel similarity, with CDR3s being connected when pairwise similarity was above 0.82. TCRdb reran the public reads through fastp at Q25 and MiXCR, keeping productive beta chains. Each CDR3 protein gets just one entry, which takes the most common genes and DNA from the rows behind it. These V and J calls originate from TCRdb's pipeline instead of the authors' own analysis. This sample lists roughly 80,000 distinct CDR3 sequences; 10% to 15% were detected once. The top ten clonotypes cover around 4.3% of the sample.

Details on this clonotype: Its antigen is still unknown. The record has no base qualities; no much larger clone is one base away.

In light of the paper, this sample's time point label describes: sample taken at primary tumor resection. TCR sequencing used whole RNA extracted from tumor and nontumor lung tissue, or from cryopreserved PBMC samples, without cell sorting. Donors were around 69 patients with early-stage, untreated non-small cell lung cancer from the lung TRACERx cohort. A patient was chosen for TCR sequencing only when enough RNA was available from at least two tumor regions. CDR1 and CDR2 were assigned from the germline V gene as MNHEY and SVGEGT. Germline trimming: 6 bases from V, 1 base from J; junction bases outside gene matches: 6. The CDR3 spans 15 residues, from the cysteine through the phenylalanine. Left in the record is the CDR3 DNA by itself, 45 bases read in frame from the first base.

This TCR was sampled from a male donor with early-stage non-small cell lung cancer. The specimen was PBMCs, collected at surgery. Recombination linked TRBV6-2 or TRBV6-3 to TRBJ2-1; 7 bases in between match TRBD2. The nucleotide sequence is TGTGCCAGCAGAGCCTCCGGGGGGTCCTACAATGAGCAGTTCTTC. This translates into CASRASGGSYNEQFF.